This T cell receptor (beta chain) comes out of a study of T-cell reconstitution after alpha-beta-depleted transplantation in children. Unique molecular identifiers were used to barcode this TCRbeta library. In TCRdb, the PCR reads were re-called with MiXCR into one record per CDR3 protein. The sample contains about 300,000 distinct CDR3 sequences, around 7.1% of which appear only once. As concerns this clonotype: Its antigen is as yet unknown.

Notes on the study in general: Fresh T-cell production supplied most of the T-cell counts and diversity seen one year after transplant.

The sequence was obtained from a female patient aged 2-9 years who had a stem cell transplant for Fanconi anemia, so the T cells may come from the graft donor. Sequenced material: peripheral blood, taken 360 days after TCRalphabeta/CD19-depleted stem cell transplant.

The CDR3 DNA is TGTGCCACCGCCCCCCGGCCAACCCTCTCCTCCTACGAGCAGTACGTC. It specifies CATAPRPTLSSYEQYV. This sequence joins TRBV15 and TRBJ2-7; no firm D call. Trimming pared 8 bases from V and 0 bases from J, leaving 20 bases between. This CDR3 spans 16 amino acids. Germline V lookup: CDR1 LNHNV, CDR2 YYDKDF (reference sequence).